This TCR beta chain came from a study of cytomegalovirus exposure and HLA in healthy donors. Findings and caveats of the study: Later analysis identified several of the most significant clusters that appeared linked to common viral pathogens.

About this clone itself: Its antigen is not known.

Germline CDR1 is LNHNV and CDR2 is YYDKDF (reference sequence). The CDR3 is 16 residues long. V gave up 3 bases and J gave up 2 bases, with 17 bases separating them. Both 60 Vbeta primers and 13 Jbeta primers went into the PCR. Using immunoSEQ multiplex PCR, the repertoire was profiled, and TCRdb retains in-frame clones only, with some absent. Counted here are 100,000 to 150,000 clones, more than 75% occurring once; the ten biggest clones make up about 11%. This chain uses TRBV15 with TRBJ2-7; tentatively, D is TRBD1 (5 bases). Sequencing was performed on PBMCs. This sequence was found in a man aged 25-45 years in good health and CMV-seropositive. CDR3 nucleotide sequence: TGTGCCACCAGCAGCTCAAAATTGGGGCTTACCTACGAGCAGTACTTC. It specifies CATSSSKLGLTYEQYF. Looking up the rest from reference TRBV15 and TRBJ2-7 gives the full variable domain: DAMVIQNPRYQVTQFGKPVTLSCSQTLNHNVMYWYQQKSSQAPKLLFHYYDKDFNNEADTPDNFQSRRPNTSFCFLDIRSPGLGDTAMYLCATSSSKLGLTYEQYFGPGTRLTVT.